This T cell receptor (beta chain) derives from a study of blood T cell repertoires in COVID-19. For the study at large: COVID-19 samples collected from the United States, Italy and Spain covered acute and convalescent phases. T cells, B-cell-depleted T cells, or PBMCs supplied cDNA or gDNA.

Study processing details: Reference gene primer amplification yielded estimated nucleated cell counts. The table came from immunoSEQ multiplex PCR; TCRdb's copy has only in-frame clones and leaves some out. V and J calls and clone size are copied from that table; D and trimming were computed from the DNA. This sample has some 38,000 clones, with roughly 89% found just once. The germline V gene encodes CDR1 MDHEN and CDR2 SYDVKM. Between the trimmed V and J ends, which lost 0 bases and 3 bases, there was a span of 13 bases. CDR3 length equals 16 residues. This chain uses TRBV28 with TRBJ2-3; tentatively, D is TRBD2 (6 bases). The TCR originated in a man aged 60-69 years with active or convalescent COVID-19. The sample was peripheral blood. The CDR3 spells CASSLWEGKVTDTQYF. The CDR3 DNA follows: TGTGCCAGCAGTTTATGGGAGGGGAAGGTTACAGATACGCAGTATTTT.